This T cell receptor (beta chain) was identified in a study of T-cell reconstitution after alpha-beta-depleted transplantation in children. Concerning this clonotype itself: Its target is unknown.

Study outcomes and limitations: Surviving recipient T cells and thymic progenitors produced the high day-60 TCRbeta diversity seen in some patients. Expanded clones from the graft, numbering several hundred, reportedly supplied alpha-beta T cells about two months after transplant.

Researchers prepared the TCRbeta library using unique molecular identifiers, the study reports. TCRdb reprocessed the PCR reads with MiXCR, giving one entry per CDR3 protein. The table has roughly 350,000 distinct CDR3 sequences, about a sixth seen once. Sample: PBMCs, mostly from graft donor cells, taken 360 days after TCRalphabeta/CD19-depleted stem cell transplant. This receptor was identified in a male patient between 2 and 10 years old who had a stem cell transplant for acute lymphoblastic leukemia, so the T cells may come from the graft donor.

CDR3 sequence reads: CASSLRVGLGAYEQYF. The CDR3 DNA is TGCGCCAGCAGCTTGCGTGTGGGGCTAGGAGCCTACGAGCAGTACTTC. The chain uses TRBV5-1 and TRBJ2-7; D possibly corresponds to TRBD1 (5 bases). The CDR3 consists of 16 residues. Trimming shortened V by 1 base and J by 2 bases, and 16 bases separated the two germline ends. Germline CDR1 SGHRS, CDR2 YFSETQ.